This T cell receptor beta chain stems from a study of shared clonotypes between healthy human individuals. Study-wide results and limits: About 5% was the fraction of naive CD4 clonotypes found shared across four donors. Estimated richness was generally greater in naive than memory subsets.

As to this clone: Its target is unknown.

Germline V lookup: CDR1 MNHNS, CDR2 SASEGT. Trimming removed 6 bases from V and 10 bases from J, with 12 bases in between. The CDR3 extends over 12 amino acids. It was at deep level that the assay was run. Per the authors' pipeline: Because ImmunoSEQ provided only junction sequences with no quality scores, the filtering differed. The repertoire was sequenced with immunoSEQ multiplex PCR; TCRdb's copy has only in-frame clones and lacks some. V, J and clone size are those of that table, while D and trimming were read from the DNA. The sample has some 1.1 million clones, roughly 80% seen once. The J gene is TRBJ1-4, the V gene TRBV6-1; D unclear. Material for sequencing was memory CD4+ T cells from PBMCs. The subset denotes: CD45RA-negative fraction. This sequence originates from a man younger than 30 in good health. Some clones in this sample may be carry-over from other donors' samples. CDR3 residues: CASSLGPGKLFF. The CDR3 coding sequence is TGTGCCAGCAGCCTAGGGCCCGGAAAACTGTTTTTT.